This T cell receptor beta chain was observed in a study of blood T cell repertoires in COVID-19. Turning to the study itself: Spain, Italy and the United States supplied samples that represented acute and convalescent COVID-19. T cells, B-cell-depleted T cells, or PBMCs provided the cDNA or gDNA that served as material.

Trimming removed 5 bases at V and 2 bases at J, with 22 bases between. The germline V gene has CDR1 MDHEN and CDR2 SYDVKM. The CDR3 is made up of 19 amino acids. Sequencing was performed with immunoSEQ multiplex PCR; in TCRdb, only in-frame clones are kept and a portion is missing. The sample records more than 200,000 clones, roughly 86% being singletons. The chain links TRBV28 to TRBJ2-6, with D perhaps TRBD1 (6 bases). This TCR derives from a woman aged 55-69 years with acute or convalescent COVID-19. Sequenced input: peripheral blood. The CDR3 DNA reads TGTGCCAGCAGTCCACCGCCGGGACAAGGGCCTCCTGGGGCCAACGTCCTGACTTTC. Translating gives CASSPPPGQGPPGANVLTF.